The next 5 T cell receptor beta chains were all read from a single sample in a study of T cell responses to AZD1222 COVID-19 vaccine. The repertoire was sequenced with immunoSEQ multiplex PCR; TCRdb's copy has only in-frame clones and lacks some. In the table there are about 110,000 clones, around 89% of which are singletons. Sequenced material: peripheral blood, taken on day 0 of AZD1222 vaccination. Source of these receptors: an adult in good health.

CDR3 region: CASSLSGGGTGELFF. Written as DNA, the CDR3 is TGTGCCAGCAGCTTAAGTGGGGGCGGCACCGGGGAGCTGTTTTTT. This rearrangement joins TRBV11-2 to TRBJ2-2; TRBD1 might be the D (6 bases). CDR1 and CDR2 (germline): SGHAT, FQNNGV. This CDR3 region has 15 residues. V shed 2 bases and J shed 4 bases, with 11 bases lying between them.

The gene calls are TRBV3-1 (or the pseudogene TRBV3-2) and TRBJ2-2; the D is unclear. V gave up 7 bases and J gave up 0 bases, with 9 bases separating them. Germline loops: CDR1 LGHDT, CDR2 YNNKEL (reference sequence). The CDR3 contains 14 residues. This CDR3 reads CASMSQSNTGELFF. CDR3 DNA sequence: TGTGCCAGCATGTCCCAGTCGAACACCGGGGAGCTGTTTTTT.

As DNA, the CDR3 is TGTGCCAGCAGCCAAACGGGAAAACGGGAGACCCAGTACTTC. As protein: CASSQTGKRETQYF. This rearrangement joins TRBV4-2 to TRBJ2-5; tentative D call: TRBD2 (5 bases). The CDR3 extends over 14 amino acids. Germline V CDR1 and CDR2: LGHNA, YNFKEQ. Trimming took off 2 bases at V and 5 bases at J, with 12 bases between the two ends.

The J gene is TRBJ2-4, the V gene TRBV5-6; TRBD1 is a possible D gene (6 bases). Germline V gene data show CDR1 as SGHDT and CDR2 as YYEEEE. V shed 0 bases and J shed 0 bases, with 19 bases lying between them. The CDR3 is made up of 19 amino acids. The CDR3 here is CASSLEKDRPQLAKNIQYF. The CDR3 nucleotides read TGTGCCAGCAGCTTGGAAAAAGACAGGCCCCAGCTAGCCAAAAACATTCAGTACTTC.

The rearrangement uses TRBV28 and TRBJ1-2; D is possibly TRBD1 (5 bases). The CDR3 contains 14 residues. The V end lost 7 bases, the J end lost 4 bases, and 16 bases lay between the germline ends. Germline CDR1 is MDHEN and CDR2 is SYDVKM. The CDR3 bases are TGTGCCAGCAAAGGGGCAGACACTCTCTATGGCTACACCTTC. Its protein product is CASKGADTLYGYTF.